This entry concerns a single T cell receptor beta chain. The ends lost 6 bases at V and 8 bases at J; junction bases unmatched: 5. CDR3 size: 14 residues. Germline V lookup: CDR1 SEHNR, CDR2 FQNEAQ (reference sequence). All enrollees were about 18 to 100 years old and from about two dozen US areas. Assignment of participants to cohorts was predicated upon participant-reported clinical history. Original analysis: Amplification of reference gene primers provided the estimated nucleated cell counts. Method: immunoSEQ multiplex PCR; TCRdb's copy keeps in-frame clones and lacks some. V and J calls and clone size follow that table, whereas D and trimming were derived from the DNA. The sample yields 280,000 or so clones, nearly 90% seen once. This specimen comes from a study of blood T cell repertoires in COVID-19. Across the study: Researchers got acute and convalescent COVID-19 samples from the United States, Italy and Spain.

This TCR was sampled from a woman between 18 and 29 years old with acute COVID-19. The chain couples TRBV7-9 to TRBJ2-1, with 12 bases that match TRBD2. Sequencing used PBMCs or T cells enriched from blood (not recorded which). As DNA, the CDR3 is TGTGCCAGCAGAGGACTAGCGGGACGGTATGAGCAGTTCTTC. It encodes CASRGLAGRYEQFF.